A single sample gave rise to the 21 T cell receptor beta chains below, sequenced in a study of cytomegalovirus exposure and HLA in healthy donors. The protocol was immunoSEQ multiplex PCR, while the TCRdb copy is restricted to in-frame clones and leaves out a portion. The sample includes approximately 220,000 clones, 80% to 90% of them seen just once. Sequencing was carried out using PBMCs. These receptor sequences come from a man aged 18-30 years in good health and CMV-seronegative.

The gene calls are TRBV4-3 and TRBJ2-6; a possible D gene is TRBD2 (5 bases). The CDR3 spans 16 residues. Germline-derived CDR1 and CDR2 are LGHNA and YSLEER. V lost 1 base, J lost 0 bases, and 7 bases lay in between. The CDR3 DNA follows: TGCGCCAGCAGCCAAGTTCGGGACTCTGGGGCCAACGTCCTGACTTTC. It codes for CASSQVRDSGANVLTF.

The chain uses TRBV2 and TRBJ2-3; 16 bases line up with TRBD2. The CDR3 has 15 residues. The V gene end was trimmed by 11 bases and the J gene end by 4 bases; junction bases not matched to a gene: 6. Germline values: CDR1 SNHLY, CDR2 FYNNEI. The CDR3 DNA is TGTGCCTTTACCGGGACTAGCGGGGGGGCAGATACGCAGTATTTT. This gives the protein CAFTGTSGGADTQYF.

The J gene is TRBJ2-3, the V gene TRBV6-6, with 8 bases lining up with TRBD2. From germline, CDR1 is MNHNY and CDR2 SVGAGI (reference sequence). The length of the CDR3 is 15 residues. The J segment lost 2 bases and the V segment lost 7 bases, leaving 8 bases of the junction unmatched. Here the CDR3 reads CASITGLGNTDTQYF. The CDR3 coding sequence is TGTGCCAGCATTACGGGACTAGGGAACACAGATACGCAGTATTTT.

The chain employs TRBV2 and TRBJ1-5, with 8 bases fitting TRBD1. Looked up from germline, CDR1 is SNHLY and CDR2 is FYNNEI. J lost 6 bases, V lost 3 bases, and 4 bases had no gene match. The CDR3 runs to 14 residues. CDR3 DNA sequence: TGTGCCAGCAGTGACAGGGGGCTCGGTCAGCCCCAGCATTTT. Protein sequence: CASSDRGLGQPQHF.

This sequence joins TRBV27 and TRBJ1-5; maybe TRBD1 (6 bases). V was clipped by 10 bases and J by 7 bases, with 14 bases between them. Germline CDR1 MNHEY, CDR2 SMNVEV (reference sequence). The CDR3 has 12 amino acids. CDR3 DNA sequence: TGTGCCACCTCCGAGGGGGGGCAGCCCCAGCATTTT. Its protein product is CATSEGGQPQHF.

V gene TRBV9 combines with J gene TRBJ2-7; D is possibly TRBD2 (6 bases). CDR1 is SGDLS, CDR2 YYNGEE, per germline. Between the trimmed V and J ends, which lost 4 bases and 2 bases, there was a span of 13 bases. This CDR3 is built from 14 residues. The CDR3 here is CASSLRGGTYEQYF. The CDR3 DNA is TGTGCCAGCAGCTTACGAGGCGGGACCTACGAGCAGTACTTC.

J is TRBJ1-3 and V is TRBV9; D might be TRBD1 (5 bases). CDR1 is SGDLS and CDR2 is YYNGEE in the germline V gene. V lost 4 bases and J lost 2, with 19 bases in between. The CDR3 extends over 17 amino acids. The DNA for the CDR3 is TGTGCCAGCAGCCCCCGATGGGGCGAGACGACTGGAAACACCATATATTTT. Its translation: CASSPRWGETTGNTIYF.

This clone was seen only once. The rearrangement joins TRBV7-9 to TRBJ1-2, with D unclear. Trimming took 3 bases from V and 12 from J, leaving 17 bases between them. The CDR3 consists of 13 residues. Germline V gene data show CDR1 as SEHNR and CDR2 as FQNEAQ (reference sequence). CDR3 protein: CASSLAGKVGDTF. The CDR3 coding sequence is TGTGCCAGCAGCTTGGCCGGGAAGGTGGGTGACACCTTC. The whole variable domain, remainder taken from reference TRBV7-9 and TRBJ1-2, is DTGVSQNPRHKITKRGQNVTFRCDPISEHNRLYWYRQTLGQGPEFLTYFQNEAQLEKSRLLSDRFSAERPKGSFSTLEIQRTEQGDSAMYLCASSLAGKVGDTFGSGTRLTVV.

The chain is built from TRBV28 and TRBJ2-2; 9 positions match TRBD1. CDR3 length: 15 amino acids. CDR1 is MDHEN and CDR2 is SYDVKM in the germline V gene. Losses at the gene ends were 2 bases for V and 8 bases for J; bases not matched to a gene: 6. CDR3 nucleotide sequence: TGTGCCAGCAGTTTAGAGGGACAGGGTACGGGGGAGCTGTTTTTT. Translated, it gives CASSLEGQGTGELFF.

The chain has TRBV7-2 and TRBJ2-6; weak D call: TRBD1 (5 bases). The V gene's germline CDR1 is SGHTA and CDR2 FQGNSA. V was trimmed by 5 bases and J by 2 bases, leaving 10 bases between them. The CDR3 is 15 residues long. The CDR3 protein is CASSPRTPGANVLTF. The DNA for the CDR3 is TGTGCCAGCAGCCCGAGGACACCTGGGGCCAACGTCCTGACTTTC.

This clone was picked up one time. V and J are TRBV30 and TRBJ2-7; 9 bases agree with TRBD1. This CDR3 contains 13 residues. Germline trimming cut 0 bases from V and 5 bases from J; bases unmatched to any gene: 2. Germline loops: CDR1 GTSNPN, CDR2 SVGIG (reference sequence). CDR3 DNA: TGTGCCTGGAGTGTCACAGGGGGCGACGAGCAGTACTTC. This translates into CAWSVTGGDEQYF.

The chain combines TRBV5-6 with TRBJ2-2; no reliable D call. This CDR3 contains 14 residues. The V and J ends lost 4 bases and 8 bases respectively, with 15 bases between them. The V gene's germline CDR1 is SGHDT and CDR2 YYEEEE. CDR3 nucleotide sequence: TGTGCCAGCAGCCCGACGGTGCGGTCAGGGGAGCTGTTTTTT. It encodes CASSPTVRSGELFF.

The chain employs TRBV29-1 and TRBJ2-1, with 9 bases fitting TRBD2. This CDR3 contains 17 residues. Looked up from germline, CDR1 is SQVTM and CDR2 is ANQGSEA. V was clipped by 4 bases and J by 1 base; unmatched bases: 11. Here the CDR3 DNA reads TGCAGCGTTGCTGGGCGGGAGGGAGCGGCGTCCTACAATGAGCAGTTCTTC. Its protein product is CSVAGREGAASYNEQFF.

CDR3 sequence (DNA): TGCGCCAGCAGCTTGGTCGGAGACCTAGACCTTAACAATGAGCAGTTCTTC. As protein: CASSLVGDLDLNNEQFF. V and J are TRBV5-1 and TRBJ2-1; D is unclear. V was shortened by 0 bases and J by 5 bases, with 18 bases between the two germline ends. The CDR3 sequence is 17 residues long. The germline gives CDR1 SGHRS, CDR2 YFSETQ.

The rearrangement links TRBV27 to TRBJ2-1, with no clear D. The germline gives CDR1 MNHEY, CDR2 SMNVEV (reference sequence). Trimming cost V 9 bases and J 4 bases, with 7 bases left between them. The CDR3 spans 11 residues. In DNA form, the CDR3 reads TGTGCCAGTACAAAATACAATGAGCAGTTCTTC. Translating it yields CASTKYNEQFF.

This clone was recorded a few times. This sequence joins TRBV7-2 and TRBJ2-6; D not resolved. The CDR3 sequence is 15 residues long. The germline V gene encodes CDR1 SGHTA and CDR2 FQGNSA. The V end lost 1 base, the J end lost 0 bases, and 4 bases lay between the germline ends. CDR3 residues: CASSLGLSGANVLTF. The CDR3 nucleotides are TGTGCCAGCAGCTTAGGACTCTCTGGGGCCAACGTCCTGACTTTC.

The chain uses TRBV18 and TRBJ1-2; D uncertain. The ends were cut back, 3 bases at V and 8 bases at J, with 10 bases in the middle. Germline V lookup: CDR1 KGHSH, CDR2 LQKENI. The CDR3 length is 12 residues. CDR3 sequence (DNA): TGTGCCAGCTCACCGGAGGCGGAGGGCTACACCTTC. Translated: CASSPEAEGYTF.

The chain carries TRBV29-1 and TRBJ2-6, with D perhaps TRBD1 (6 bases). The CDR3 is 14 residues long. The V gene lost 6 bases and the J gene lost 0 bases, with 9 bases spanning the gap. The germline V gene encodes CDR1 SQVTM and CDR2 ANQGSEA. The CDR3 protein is CSVQQGSGANVLTF. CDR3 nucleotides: TGCAGCGTGCAACAGGGCTCTGGGGCCAACGTCCTGACTTTC.

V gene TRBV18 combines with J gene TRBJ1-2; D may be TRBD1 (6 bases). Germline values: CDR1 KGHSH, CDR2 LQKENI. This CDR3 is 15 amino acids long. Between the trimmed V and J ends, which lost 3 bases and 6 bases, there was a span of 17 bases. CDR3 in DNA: TGTGCCAGCTCACCGAACAGGGATGGGGAAAATGGCTACACCTTC. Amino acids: CASSPNRDGENGYTF.

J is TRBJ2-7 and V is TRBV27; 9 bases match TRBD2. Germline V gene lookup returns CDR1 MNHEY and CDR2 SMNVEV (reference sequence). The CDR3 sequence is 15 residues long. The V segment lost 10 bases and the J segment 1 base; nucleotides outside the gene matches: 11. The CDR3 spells CANKNLAGDSYEQYF. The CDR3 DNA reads TGTGCCAACAAAAACTTAGCGGGGGATTCCTACGAGCAGTACTTC.

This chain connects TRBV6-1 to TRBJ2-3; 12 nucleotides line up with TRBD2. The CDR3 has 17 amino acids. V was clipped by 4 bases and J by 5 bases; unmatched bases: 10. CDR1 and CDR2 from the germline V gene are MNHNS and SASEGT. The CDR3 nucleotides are TGTGCCAGCAGTGCTACCCTAGCGGGAGGGCCCGGAGATACGCAGTATTTT. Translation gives CASSATLAGGPGDTQYF.